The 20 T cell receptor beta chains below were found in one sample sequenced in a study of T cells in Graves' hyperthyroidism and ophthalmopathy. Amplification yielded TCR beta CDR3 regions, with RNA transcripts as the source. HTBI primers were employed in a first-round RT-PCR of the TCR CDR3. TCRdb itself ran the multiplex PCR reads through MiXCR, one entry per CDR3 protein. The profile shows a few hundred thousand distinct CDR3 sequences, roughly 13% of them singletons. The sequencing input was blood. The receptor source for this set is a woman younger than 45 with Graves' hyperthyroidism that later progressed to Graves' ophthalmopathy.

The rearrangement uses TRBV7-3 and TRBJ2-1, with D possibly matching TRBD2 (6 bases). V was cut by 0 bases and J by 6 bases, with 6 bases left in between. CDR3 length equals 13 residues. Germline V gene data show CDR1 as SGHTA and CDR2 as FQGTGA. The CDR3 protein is CASSLTAGNEQFF. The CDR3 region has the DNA TGTGCCAGCAGCTTAACAGCGGGCAATGAGCAGTTCTTC.

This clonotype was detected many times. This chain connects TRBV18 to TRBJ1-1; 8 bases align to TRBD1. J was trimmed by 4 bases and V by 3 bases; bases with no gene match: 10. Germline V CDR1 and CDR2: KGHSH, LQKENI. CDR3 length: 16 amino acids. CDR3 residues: CASSPQTGELGTEAFF. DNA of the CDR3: TGTGCCAGCTCACCCCAGACAGGGGAGTTAGGCACTGAAGCTTTCTTT.

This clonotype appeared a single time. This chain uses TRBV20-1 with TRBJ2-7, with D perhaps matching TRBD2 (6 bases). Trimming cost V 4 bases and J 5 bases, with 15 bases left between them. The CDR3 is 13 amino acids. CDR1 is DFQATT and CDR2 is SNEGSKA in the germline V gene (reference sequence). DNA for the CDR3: TGCAGTGCTAATCCCGGGAGAACCCACGAGCAGTACTTC. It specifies CSANPGRTHEQYF.

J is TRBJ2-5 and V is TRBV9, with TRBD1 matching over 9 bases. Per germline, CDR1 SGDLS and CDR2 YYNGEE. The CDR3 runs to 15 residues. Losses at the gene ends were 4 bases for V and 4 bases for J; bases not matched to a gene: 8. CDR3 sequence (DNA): TGTGCCAGCAGCATTACAGGGGGCAGGGGAGAGACCCAGTACTTC. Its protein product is CASSITGGRGETQYF.

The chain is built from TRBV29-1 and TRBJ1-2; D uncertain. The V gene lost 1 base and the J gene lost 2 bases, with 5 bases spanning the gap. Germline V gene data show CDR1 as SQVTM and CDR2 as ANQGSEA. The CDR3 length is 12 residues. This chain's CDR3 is CSVEGFNYGYTF. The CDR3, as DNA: TGCAGCGTTGAAGGGTTCAACTATGGCTACACCTTC.

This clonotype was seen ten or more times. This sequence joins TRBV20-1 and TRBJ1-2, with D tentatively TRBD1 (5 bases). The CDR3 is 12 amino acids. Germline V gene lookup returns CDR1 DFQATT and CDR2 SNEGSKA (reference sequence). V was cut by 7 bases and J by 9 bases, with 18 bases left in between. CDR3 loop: CSVWQGGGSYTF. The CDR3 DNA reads TGCAGTGTCTGGCAGGGAGGTGGTAGCTACACCTTC.

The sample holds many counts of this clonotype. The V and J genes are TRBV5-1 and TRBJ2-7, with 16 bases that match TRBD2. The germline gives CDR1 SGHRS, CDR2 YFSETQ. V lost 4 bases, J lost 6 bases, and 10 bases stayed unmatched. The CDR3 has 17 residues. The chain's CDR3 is CASSEGLAGGPRVEQYF. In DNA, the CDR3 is TGCGCCAGCAGCGAGGGACTAGCGGGAGGGCCCCGTGTCGAGCAGTACTTC.

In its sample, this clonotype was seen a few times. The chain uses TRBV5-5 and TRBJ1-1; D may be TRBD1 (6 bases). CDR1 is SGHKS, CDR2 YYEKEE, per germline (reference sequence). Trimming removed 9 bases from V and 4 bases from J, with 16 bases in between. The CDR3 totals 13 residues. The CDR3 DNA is TGTGCCACTATGGGGGGGGCCGGCACTGAAGCTTTCTTT. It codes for CATMGGAGTEAFF.

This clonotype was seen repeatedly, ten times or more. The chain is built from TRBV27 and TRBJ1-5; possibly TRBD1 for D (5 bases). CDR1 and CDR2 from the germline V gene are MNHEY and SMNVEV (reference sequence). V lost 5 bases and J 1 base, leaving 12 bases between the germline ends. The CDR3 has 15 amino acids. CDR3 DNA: TGTGCCAGCAGTCCCGACAGAGGAAGCAATCAGCCCCAGCATTTT. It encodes CASSPDRGSNQPQHF.

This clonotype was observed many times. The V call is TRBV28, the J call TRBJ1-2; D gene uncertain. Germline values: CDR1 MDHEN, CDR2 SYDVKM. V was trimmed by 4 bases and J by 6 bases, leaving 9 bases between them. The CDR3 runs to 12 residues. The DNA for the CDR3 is TGTGCCAGCAGTTATTCGAGGAATGGCTACACCTTC. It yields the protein CASSYSRNGYTF.

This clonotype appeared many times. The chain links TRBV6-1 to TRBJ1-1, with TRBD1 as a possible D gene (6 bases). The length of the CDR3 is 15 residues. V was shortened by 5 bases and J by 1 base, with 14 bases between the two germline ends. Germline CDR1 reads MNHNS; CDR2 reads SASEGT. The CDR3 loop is CASSKSRTANTEAFF. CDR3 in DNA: TGTGCCAGCAGTAAATCCCGGACAGCGAACACTGAAGCTTTCTTT.

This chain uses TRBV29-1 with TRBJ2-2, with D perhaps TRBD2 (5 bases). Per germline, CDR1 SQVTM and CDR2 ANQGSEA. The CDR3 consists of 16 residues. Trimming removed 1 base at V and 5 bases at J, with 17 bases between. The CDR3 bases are TGCAGCGTTGAAGGGGGAGACTCCCCGGGTACCGGGGAGCTGTTTTTT. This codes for CSVEGGDSPGTGELFF.

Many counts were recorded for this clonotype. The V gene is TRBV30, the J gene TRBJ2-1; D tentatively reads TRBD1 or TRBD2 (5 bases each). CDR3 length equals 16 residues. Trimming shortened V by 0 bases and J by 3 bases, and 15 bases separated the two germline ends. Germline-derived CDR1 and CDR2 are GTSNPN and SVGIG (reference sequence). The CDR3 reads CAWSVPGPLLYNEQFF. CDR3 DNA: TGTGCCTGGAGTGTACCGGGACCCCTCCTCTACAATGAGCAGTTCTTC.

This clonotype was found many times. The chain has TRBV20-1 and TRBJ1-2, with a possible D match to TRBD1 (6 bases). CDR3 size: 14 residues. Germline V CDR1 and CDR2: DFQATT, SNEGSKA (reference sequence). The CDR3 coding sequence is TGCAGCTTCCCCCCCTGGGCAGGGGATCGCGGCTACACCTTC. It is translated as CSFPPWAGDRGYTF.

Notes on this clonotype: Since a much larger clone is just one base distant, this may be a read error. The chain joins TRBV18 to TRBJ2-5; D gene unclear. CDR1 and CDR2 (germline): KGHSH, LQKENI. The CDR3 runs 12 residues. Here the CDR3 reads CASSPRPETKYF. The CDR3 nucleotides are TGTGCCAGCTCACCTCGACCGGAGACCAAGTACTTC.

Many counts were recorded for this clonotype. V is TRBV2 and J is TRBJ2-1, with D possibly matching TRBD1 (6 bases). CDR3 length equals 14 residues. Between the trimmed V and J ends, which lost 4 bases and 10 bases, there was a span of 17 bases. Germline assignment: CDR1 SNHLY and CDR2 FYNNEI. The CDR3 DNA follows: TGTGCCAGCAGTGGAGACAGGTCCACCGTGGAGCAGTTCTTC. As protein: CASSGDRSTVEQFF.

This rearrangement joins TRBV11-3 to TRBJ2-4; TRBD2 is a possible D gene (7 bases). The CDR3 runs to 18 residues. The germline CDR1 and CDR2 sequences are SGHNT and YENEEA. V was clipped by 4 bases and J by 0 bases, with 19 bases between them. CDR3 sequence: CASSSGGGGGLAKNIQYF. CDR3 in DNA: TGTGCCAGCAGCTCAGGAGGCGGCGGGGGCCTAGCCAAAAACATTCAGTACTTC.

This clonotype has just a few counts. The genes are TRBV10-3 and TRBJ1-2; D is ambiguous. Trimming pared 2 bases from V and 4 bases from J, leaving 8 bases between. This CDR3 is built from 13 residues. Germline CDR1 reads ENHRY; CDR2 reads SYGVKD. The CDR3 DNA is TGTGCCATCAGTGAGAAGGGTATCTATGGCTACACCTTC. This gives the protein CAISEKGIYGYTF.

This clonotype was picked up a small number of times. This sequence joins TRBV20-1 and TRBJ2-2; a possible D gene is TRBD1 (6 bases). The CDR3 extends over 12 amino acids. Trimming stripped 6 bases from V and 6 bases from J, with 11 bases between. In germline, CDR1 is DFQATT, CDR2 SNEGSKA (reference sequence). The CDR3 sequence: CSAETGPGELFF. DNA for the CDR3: TGCAGTGCAGAGACAGGCCCCGGGGAGCTGTTTTTT.

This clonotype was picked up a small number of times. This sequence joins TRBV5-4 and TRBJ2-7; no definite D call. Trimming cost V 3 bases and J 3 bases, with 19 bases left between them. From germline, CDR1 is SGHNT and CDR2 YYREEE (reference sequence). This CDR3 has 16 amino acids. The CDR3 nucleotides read TGTGCCAGCAGCTCTCAGTTAACGGCCGCTAACTACGAGCAGTACTTC. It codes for CASSSQLTAANYEQYF.